This TCR beta chain was profiled in a study of cytomegalovirus exposure and HLA in healthy donors. Study-wide results and limits: In vitro testing confirmed a few CMV-associated chains as specific for CMV antigens. Both high specificity and high sensitivity reportedly marked the classifier's diagnosis of cytomegalovirus status. First-cohort TCR clusters were later found to tend to co-occur in the 90 to 150 validation repertoires.

A few counts support this clone. Its antigen is currently unknown. The CDR3 has 15 residues. Germline V gene data show CDR1 as SGHNT and CDR2 as YYREEE (reference sequence). The ends lost 1 base at V and 1 base at J; junction bases unmatched: 1. The method was immunoSEQ multiplex PCR; TCRdb's version includes in-frame clones alone and lacks a portion of them. The sample lists over 100,000 clones; roughly 88% were seen once. The specimen sequenced was PBMCs. This TCR came from a woman aged 18-35 years in good health and CMV-seropositive. The rearrangement joins TRBV5-4 to TRBJ2-5; 10 bases align to TRBD2. As DNA, the CDR3 is TGTGCCAGCAGCTTGACTAGCGGGGTCCAAGAGACCCAGTACTTC. As protein: CASSLTSGVQETQYF.